This T cell receptor beta chain was obtained from a study of cytomegalovirus exposure and HLA in healthy donors. The PCR contained 60 Vbeta and 13 Jbeta primers. Produced via immunoSEQ multiplex PCR; TCRdb's table is partial and in-frame only. In the table there are 150,000 to 200,000 clones, about four fifths of which are singletons. This clone has a single count. Germline assignment: CDR1 SGHRS and CDR2 YFSETQ. The CDR3 runs 18 residues. J lost 6 bases, V lost 0 bases, and 14 bases had no gene match. This chain connects TRBV5-1 to TRBJ2-1; 8 nucleotides agree with TRBD1. This sequence was found in a male donor in good health and CMV-seropositive. Material for sequencing was PBMCs. The CDR3: CASSLEGDRQGLGNEQFF. DNA for the CDR3: TGCGCCAGCAGCTTGGAAGGGGACCGACAGGGGTTAGGCAATGAGCAGTTCTTC.